The T cell receptor beta chain described here comes from a study of OX40 agonist ivuxolimab in advanced cancers. Study information: In this cohort, patients received ivuxolimab, an agonistic anti-OX40 (CD134) antibody.

Sequencing used immunoSEQ multiplex PCR; TCRdb keeps in-frame clones, though not all of them. Found here are tens of thousands of clones, approximately 88% of them singletons; the top ten hold around 2.7%. The CDR3 is made up of 16 amino acids. The junction had 9 bases not matched to a gene; V was cut back by 6 bases and J by 4 bases. The V gene's germline CDR1 is LNHDA and CDR2 SQIVND (reference sequence). V is TRBV19 and J is TRBJ2-1; 10 bases line up with TRBD2. Specimen: CD4+ or CD8+ T cells sorted from blood, collected in a trial of the OX40 agonist ivuxolimab. The sequence derives from an adult with an advanced solid tumor such as melanoma, head and neck, liver or kidney cancer. CDR3 in DNA: TGTGCCAGTAGCAAATTAGCGGGGGGACTATACAATGAGCAGTTCTTC. Residues: CASSKLAGGLYNEQFF.